The sequence of this T cell receptor (beta chain) was determined in a study of CD8+ T cells in alopecia areata. Germline CDR1 reads SGHRS; CDR2 reads YFSETQ. V lost 6 bases and J lost 9; bases outside the gene matches: 13. The CDR3 is 16 amino acids. RNA extraction was followed by reverse transcription into cDNA, which acted as the sequencing template. The protocol was immunoSEQ multiplex PCR, while the TCRdb copy is restricted to in-frame clones and leaves out a portion. The table includes some 120,000 clones, around 50% detected once. This clone has only a few counts. Source material: NKG2D-low CD8+ T cells sorted from blood. The rearrangement links TRBV5-1 to TRBJ2-1; 12 positions agree with TRBD2. This TCR came from a human donor with alopecia areata. DNA for the CDR3: TGCGCCAGCACCTCAACGACTAGCGGGGGTTTGGGTGAGCAGTTCTTC. Its translation is CASTSTTSGGLGEQFF. Full variable domain (remainder filled in from reference TRBV5-1 and TRBJ2-1): KAGVTQTPRYLIKTRGQQVTLSCSPISGHRSVSWYQQTPGQGLQFLFEYFSETQRNKGNFPGRFSGRQFSNSRSEMNVSTLELGDSALYLCASTSTTSGGLGEQFFGPGTRLTVL.